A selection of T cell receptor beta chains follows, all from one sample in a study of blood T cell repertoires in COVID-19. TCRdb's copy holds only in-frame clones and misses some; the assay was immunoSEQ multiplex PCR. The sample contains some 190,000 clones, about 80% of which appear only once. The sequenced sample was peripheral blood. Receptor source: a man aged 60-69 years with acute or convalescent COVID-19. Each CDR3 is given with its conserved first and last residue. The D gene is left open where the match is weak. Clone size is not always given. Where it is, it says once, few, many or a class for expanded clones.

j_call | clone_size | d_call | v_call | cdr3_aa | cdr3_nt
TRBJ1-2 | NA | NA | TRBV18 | CASSGGAGSMALYGYTF | TGTGCCAGCTCAGGAGGGGCAGGATCGATGGCGCTCTATGGCTACACCTTC
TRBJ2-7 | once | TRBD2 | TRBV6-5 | CASSYHPLAAYEQYF | TGTGCCAGCAGTTACCACCCGCTAGCGGCCTACGAGCAGTACTTC
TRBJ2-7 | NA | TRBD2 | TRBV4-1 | CASSQPGGSLRDEQYF | TGCGCCAGCAGCCAACCGGGAGGATCACTTCGGGACGAGCAGTACTTC
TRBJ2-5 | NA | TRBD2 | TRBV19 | CASKERGRETQYF | TGTGCCAGTAAGGAGCGGGGGAGGGAGACCCAGTACTTC
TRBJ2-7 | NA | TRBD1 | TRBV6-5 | CASSYSPGQGSYEQYF | TGTGCCAGCAGTTACTCGCCGGGACAGGGGTCCTACGAGCAGTACTTC
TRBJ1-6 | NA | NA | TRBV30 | CAWSGPGLDSPLHF | TGTGCCTGGAGCGGGCCGGGGTTGGATTCACCCCTCCACTTT
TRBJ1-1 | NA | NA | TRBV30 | CATDGRQNTEAFF | TGTGCCACCGACGGCAGGCAGAACACTGAAGCTTTCTTT
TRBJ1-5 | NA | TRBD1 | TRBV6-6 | CASSRRQGDQPQHF | TGTGCCAGCAGTCGACGACAGGGCGATCAGCCCCAGCATTTT
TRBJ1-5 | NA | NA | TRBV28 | CASSRTGLSNQPQHF | TGTGCCAGCAGCCGAACAGGGTTAAGCAATCAGCCCCAGCATTTT
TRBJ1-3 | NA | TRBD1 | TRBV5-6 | CASSLVGQGYGNTIYF | TGTGCCAGCAGCTTGGTGGGACAGGGGTATGGAAACACCATATATTTT
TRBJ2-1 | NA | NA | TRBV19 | CASSIPGQRDNEQFF | TGTGCCAGTAGTATCCCCGGACAGCGGGATAATGAGCAGTTCTTC
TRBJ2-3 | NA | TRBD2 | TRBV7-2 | CASSSSGGYTDTQYF | TGTGCCAGCAGCTCTAGCGGGGGCTACACAGATACGCAGTATTTT
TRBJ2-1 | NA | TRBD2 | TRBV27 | CASSLGSGHNEQFF | TGTGCCAGCAGTTTGGGTAGCGGGCACAATGAGCAGTTCTTC
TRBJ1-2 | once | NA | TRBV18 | CASSPPYGTPNYGYTF | TGTGCCAGCTCACCACCTTATGGGACTCCTAACTATGGCTACACCTTC
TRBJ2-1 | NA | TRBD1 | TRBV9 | CASSAAAGGASYNEQFF | TGTGCCAGCAGCGCAGCAGCAGGGGGAGCCTCCTACAATGAGCAGTTCTTC
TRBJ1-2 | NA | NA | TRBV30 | CAWSTGGLWGDYGYTF | TGTGCCTGGAGCACTGGGGGCCTATGGGGTGACTATGGCTACACCTTC
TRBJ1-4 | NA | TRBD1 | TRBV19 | CASSLGPGQGATNEKLFF | TGTGCCAGTAGCCTGGGGCCGGGACAGGGTGCAACTAATGAAAAACTGTTTTTT
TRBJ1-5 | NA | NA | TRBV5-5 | CASRWLGDQPQHF | TGTGCCAGCAGGTGGCTCGGGGATCAGCCCCAGCATTTT
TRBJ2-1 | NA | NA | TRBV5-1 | CASNPQVGLGYNEQFF | TGCGCCAGCAACCCCCAGGTGGGACTTGGGTACAATGAGCAGTTCTTC
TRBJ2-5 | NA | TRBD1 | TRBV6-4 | CASSRDRGETQYF | TGTGCCAGCAGTAGGGACAGGGGAGAGACCCAGTACTTC
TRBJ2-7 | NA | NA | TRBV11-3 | CASSQQGRSYEQYF | TGTGCCAGCAGCCAACAGGGCCGCTCCTACGAGCAGTACTTC
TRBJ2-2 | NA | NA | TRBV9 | CASSAGDNTGELFF | TGTGCCAGCAGCGCGGGAGACAACACCGGGGAGCTGTTTTTT
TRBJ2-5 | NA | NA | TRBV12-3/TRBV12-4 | CATSRGPQETQYF | TGTGCCACCTCGCGGGGGCCCCAAGAGACCCAGTACTTC
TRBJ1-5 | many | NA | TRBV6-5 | CASRLGAGNQPQHF | TGTGCCAGCAGACTTGGGGCGGGGAATCAGCCCCAGCATTTT
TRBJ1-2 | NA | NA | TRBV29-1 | CSVRDLHRGYTF | TGCAGCGTACGGGATCTCCACCGGGGCTACACCTTC
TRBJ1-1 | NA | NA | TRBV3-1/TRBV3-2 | CASSQAAGTEAFF | TGTGCCAGCAGCCAAGCCGCCGGGACAGAAGCTTTCTTT
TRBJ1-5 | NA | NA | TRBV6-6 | CASSWGQPQHF | TGTGCCAGCAGTTGGGGCCAGCCCCAGCATTTT